Listed below are T cell receptor beta chains from one sample, sequenced in a study of blood T cell repertoires in COVID-19. Method: immunoSEQ multiplex PCR; TCRdb's copy keeps in-frame clones and lacks some. This repertoire shows more than 80,000 clones, roughly 72% found once; its top ten account for just under 25%. The sequenced sample was peripheral blood. These receptors were collected from a woman aged 60-75 years in a cohort sampled during active or convalescent COVID-19. The CDR3 runs from the conserved cysteine through the conserved F or W. A D gene is named only where the DNA matches it firmly. Not all rows give a size; the values are once, few, many and, for expanded clones, a class.

cdr3_aa | cdr3_nt | clone_size | j_call | d_call | v_call | cdr3_length
CASSHQTNTEAFF | TGTGCCAGCAGCCACCAGACAAACACTGAAGCTTTCTTT | few | TRBJ1-1 | - | TRBV11-1 | 13
CASSRGGGAGEQFF | TGCGCCAGCTCCCGGGGCGGGGGGGCCGGTGAGCAGTTCTTC | - | TRBJ2-1 | TRBD2 | TRBV5-1 | 14
CASSVGTSQETQYF | TGTGCCAGCAGCGTCGGGACTAGTCAAGAGACCCAGTACTTC | - | TRBJ2-5 | TRBD2 | TRBV9 | 14
CASTLAGGPGAKNIQYF | TGTGCCAGCACGCTAGCGGGGGGGCCCGGGGCCAAAAACATTCAGTACTTC | - | TRBJ2-4 | TRBD2 | TRBV2 | 17
CASGLHPSGITGELFF | TGTGCTAGTGGTTTGCACCCGTCAGGGATAACCGGGGAGCTGTTTTTT | - | TRBJ2-2 | - | TRBV12-5 | 16
CASSPGTSGFAGELFF | TGTGCCAGCAGCCCCGGGACTAGCGGGTTTGCCGGGGAGCTGTTTTTT | few | TRBJ2-2 | TRBD2 | TRBV5-6 | 16
CASSSGVTRRVGEKLFF | TGTGCCAGCAGCTCAGGGGTCACTCGCAGGGTGGGTGAAAAACTGTTTTTT | - | TRBJ1-4 | - | TRBV7-8 | 17
CAISDPGLARDTQYF | TGTGCCATCAGTGATCCCGGACTAGCGCGGGATACGCAGTATTTT | - | TRBJ2-3 | TRBD2 | TRBV10-3 | 15
CASSNSGGGLYLF | TGTGCCAGCAGTAACTCAGGGGGGGGGCTGTATCTCTTC | few | TRBJ2-1 | - | TRBV6-5 | 13
CASSPGLNTGASEEQYF | TGTGCCAGCAGCCCAGGCCTGAACACAGGGGCCTCGGAGGAGCAGTACTTC | few | TRBJ2-7 | TRBD1 | TRBV7-9 | 17
CASSAPGLGANVLTF | TGTGCCAGCAGTGCCCCGGGACTAGGGGCCAACGTCCTGACTTTC | - | TRBJ2-6 | TRBD2 | TRBV25-1 | 15
CASSQGDRATEAFF | TGCGCCAGCAGCCAAGGGGACAGGGCCACTGAAGCTTTCTTT | few | TRBJ1-1 | TRBD1 | TRBV5-1 | 14
CASSLRQLNYGYTF | TGTGCCAGCAGCTTGAGACAGCTTAACTATGGCTACACCTTC | - | TRBJ1-2 | - | TRBV5-5 | 14
CASSPRTMIRNEQFF | TGTGCCAGCAGCCCCCGTACGATGATCAGGAATGAGCAGTTCTTC | medium-sized | TRBJ2-1 | - | TRBV7-9 | 15
CSVDGGASDTQYF | TGCAGCGTTGACGGGGGGGCTTCGGATACGCAGTATTTT | - | TRBJ2-3 | TRBD2 | TRBV29-1 | 13
CASRLTGSSYEQYF | TGTGCCAGCAGACTGACGGGGAGCTCCTACGAGCAGTACTTC | - | TRBJ2-7 | - | TRBV2 | 14
CASSQPGLAGYYNEQFF | TGTGCCAGCAGCCAGCCGGGACTAGCGGGGTACTACAATGAGCAGTTCTTC | - | TRBJ2-1 | TRBD2 | TRBV4-2 | 17
CASSTTGGSTGELFF | TGTGCCAGCAGTACGACAGGGGGTAGCACCGGGGAGCTGTTTTTT | few | TRBJ2-2 | TRBD1 | TRBV28 | 15
CASRQLRGTGELFF | TGTGCCAGCAGGCAGCTCAGGGGAACCGGGGAGCTGTTTTTT | - | TRBJ2-2 | - | TRBV2 | 14
CASKRGLAKTQYF | TGTGCCAGCAAGCGGGGACTGGCAAAGACCCAGTACTTC | few | TRBJ2-5 | TRBD2 | TRBV12-3/TRBV12-4 | 13